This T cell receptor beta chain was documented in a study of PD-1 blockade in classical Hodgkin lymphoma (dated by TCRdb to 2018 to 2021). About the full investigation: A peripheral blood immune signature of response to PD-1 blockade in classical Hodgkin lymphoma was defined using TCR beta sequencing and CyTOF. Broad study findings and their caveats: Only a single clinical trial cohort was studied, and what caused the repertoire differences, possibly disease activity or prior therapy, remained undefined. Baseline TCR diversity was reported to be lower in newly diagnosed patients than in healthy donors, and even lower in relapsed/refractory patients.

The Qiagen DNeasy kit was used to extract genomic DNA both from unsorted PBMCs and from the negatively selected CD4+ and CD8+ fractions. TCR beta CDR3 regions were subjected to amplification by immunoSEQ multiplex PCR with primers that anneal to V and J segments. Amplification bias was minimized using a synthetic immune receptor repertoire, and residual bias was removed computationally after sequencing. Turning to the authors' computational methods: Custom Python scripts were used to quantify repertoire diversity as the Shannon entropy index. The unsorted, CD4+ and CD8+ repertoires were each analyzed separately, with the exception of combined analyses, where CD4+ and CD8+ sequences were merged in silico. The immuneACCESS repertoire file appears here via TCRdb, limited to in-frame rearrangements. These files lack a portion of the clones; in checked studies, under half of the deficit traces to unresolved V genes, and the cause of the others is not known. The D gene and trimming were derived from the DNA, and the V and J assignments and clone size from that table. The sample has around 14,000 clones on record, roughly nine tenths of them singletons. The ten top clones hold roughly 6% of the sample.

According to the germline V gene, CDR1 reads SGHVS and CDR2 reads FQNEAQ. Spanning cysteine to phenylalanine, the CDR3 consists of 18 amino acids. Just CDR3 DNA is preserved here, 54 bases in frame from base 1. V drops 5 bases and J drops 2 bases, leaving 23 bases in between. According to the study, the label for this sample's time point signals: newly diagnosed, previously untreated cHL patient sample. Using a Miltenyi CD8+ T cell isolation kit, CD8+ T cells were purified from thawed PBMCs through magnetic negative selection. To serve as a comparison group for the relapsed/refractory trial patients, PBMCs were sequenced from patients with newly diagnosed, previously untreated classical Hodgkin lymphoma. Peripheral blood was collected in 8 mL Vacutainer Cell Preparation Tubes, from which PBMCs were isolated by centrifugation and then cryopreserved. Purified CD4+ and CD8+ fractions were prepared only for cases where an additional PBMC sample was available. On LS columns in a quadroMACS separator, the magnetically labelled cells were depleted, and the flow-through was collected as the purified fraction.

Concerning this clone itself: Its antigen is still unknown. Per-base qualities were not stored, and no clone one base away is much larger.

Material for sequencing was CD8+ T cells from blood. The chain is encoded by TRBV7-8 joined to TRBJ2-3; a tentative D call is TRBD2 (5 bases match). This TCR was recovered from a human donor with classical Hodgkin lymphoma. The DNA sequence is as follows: TGTGCCAGCAGCCCTGGAGGCCATGAGGGAACTTACACAGATACGCAGTATTTT. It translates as CASSPGGHEGTYTDTQYF.